This TCR beta chain was documented in a study of T cells in Graves' hyperthyroidism and ophthalmopathy. Study details: Peripheral blood was obtained at initial diagnosis, preceding any treatment.

This clonotype was seen many times. Clinical symptoms, serum thyroxine, TRAb, thyroid ultrasound and orbital computed tomography established diagnosis. Amplified TCR beta CDR3 regions derived from RNA transcripts. Researchers ran a first-round RT-PCR on the TCR CDR3 using the HTBI primer set. From the multiplex PCR reads, TCRdb called clonotypes with MiXCR, one entry per CDR3 protein. This sample yields hundreds of thousands of distinct CDR3 sequences, of which about 18% are seen a single time; around 58% belongs to the top ten. V was clipped by 3 bases and J by 10 bases, with 28 bases between them. The CDR3 has 17 residues. The germline gives CDR1 SQVTM, CDR2 ANQGSEA.

The origin of this receptor is a woman aged 55-70 years with Graves' ophthalmopathy. The sample taken for sequencing was blood. The chain couples TRBV29-1 to TRBJ2-1; D is unresolved. The CDR3 region is CSVDVGWAERTVQEQFF. In nucleotides, the CDR3 is TGCAGCGTTGATGTGGGTTGGGCAGAGCGAACCGTACAGGAGCAGTTCTTC.